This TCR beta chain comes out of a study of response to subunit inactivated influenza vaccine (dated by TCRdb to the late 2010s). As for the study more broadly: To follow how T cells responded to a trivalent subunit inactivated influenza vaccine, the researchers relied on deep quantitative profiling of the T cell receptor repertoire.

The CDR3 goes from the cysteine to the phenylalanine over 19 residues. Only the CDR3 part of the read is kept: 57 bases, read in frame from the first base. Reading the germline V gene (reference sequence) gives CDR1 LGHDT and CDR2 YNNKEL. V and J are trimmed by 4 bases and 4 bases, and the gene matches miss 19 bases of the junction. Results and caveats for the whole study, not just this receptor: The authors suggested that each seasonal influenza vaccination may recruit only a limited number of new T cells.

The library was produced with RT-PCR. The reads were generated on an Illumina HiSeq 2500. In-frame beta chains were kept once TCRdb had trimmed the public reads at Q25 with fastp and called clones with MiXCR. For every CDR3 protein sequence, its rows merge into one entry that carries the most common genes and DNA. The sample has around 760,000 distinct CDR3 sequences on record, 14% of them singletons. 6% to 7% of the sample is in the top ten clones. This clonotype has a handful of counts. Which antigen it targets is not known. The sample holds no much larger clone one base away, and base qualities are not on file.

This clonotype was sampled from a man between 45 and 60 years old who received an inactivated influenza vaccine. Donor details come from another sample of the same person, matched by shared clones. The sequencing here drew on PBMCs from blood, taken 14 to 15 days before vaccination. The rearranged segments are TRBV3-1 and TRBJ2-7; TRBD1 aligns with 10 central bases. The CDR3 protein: CASSPPGQGTVRGSYEQYF. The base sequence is TGTGCCAGCAGCCCCCCGGGACAGGGGACGGTACGTGGGAGTTACGAGCAGTACTTC.